The source of this T cell receptor beta chain is a study of blood T cell repertoires in COVID-19. Study information: Both acute and convalescent COVID-19 samples were obtained from the United States, Italy and Spain. Nucleic acid was either cDNA or gDNA, and it came from T cells, B-cell-depleted T cells, or PBMCs.

In the authors' workflow: Estimation of nucleated cell counts was performed using reference gene primer amplification. Assay: immunoSEQ multiplex PCR; the TCRdb copy retains only in-frame clones and omits some. V and J calls and clone size follow that table, whereas D and trimming were derived from the DNA. The sample holds some 190,000 clones; less than 85% are singletons and the top ten take over 9.5%. This clone was recorded only once. The sample was peripheral blood. The sequence was collected from a woman of 80 years or more with active or convalescent COVID-19.

CDR3 loop: CASSTDRAPLYGYTF. CDR3 in DNA: TGTGCCAGTAGTACCGACAGGGCTCCCCTCTATGGCTACACCTTC. This chain joins TRBV19 and TRBJ1-2; TRBD1 matches at 7 bases. V lost 4 bases and J lost 4; bases outside the gene matches: 9. This CDR3 comprises 15 residues. Germline CDR1 LNHDA, CDR2 SQIVND (reference sequence).